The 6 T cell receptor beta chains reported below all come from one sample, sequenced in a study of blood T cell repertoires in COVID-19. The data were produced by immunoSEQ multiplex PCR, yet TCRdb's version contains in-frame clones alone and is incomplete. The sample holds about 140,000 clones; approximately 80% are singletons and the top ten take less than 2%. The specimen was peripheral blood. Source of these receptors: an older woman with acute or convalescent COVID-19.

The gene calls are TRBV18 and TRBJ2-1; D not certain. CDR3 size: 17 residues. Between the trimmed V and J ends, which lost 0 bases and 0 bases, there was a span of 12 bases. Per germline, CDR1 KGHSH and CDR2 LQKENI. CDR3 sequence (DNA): TGTGCCAGCTCACCACCATTTCCGGGTAGCTCCTACAATGAGCAGTTCTTC. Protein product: CASSPPFPGSSYNEQFF.

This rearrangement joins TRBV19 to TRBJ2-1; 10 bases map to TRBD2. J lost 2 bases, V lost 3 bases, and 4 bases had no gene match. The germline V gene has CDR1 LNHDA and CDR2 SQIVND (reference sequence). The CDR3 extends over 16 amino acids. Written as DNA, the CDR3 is TGTGCCAGTAGTATGGCGGGACTAGCGACCTACAATGAGCAGTTCTTC. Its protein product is CASSMAGLATYNEQFF.

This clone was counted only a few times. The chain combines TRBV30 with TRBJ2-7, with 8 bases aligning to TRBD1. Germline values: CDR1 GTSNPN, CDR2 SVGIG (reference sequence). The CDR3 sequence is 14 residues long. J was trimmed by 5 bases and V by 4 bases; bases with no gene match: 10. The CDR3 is CAWTRTGLGDEQYF. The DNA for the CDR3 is TGTGCCTGGACCCGGACAGGGCTCGGGGACGAGCAGTACTTC.

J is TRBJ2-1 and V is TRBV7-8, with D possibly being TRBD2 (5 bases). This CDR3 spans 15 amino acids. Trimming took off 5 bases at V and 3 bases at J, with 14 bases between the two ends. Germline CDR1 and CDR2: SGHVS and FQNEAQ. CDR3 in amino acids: CASSRGWEFYNEQFF. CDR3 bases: TGTGCCAGCAGCCGAGGGTGGGAGTTCTACAATGAGCAGTTCTTC.

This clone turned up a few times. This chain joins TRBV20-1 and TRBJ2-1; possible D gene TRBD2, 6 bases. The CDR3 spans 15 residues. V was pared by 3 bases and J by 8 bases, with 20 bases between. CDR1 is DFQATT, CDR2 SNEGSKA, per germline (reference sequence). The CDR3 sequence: CSASQGLIPTHEQFF. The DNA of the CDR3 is TGCAGTGCTAGTCAAGGACTAATCCCAACCCATGAGCAGTTCTTC.

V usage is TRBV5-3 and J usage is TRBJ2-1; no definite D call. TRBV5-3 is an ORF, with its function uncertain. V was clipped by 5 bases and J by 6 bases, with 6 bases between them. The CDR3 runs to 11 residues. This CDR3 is CARRLVNEQFF. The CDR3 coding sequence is TGTGCCAGAAGACTCGTCAATGAGCAGTTCTTC.